This TCR beta chain comes out of a study of blood T cell repertoires in COVID-19. At the level of the study: Samples taken during acute and convalescent COVID-19 were collected in the United States, Italy and Spain. Sources were T cells, B-cell-depleted T cells, or PBMCs; the material itself was cDNA or gDNA.

This clone is a singleton in its sample. Authors' data handling: Reference gene primer amplification yielded estimated nucleated cell counts. Method: immunoSEQ multiplex PCR; TCRdb's copy keeps in-frame clones and lacks some. D and trimming come from the DNA, and the V and J calls and clone size come from that table. The repertoire consists of about 190,000 clones, with roughly 81% occurring once and the leading ten covering 4% to 6%. V shed 1 base and J shed 8 bases, with 17 bases lying between them. CDR3 length equals 15 residues. Per germline, CDR1 LNHNV and CDR2 YYDKDF (reference sequence). V is TRBV15 and J is TRBJ1-2, with a possible D match to TRBD1 (5 bases). This sequence originates from a woman in her 70s with active or convalescent COVID-19. The sequenced material came from peripheral blood. CDR3 bases: TGTGCCACCAGCAGAGCCAGGCCTCAGGGAGGGGGCTACACCTTC. It encodes CATSRARPQGGGYTF.